This entry lists 28 T cell receptor beta chains sequenced from one sample in a study of T cells in localized non-small cell lung cancer. Clones were sequenced by immunoSEQ multiplex PCR, and TCRdb holds only the in-frame ones, with some missing. The sample includes over 70,000 clones, roughly nine tenths of them seen just once. The sample in question was peripheral blood, obtained before any cancer treatment. All receptors derive from a male donor aged 60 or over with stage III squamous cell lung carcinoma.

The J gene is TRBJ2-3, the V gene TRBV28, with D unclear. The CDR3 is made up of 14 amino acids. Germline lookup yields CDR1 MDHEN and CDR2 SYDVKM. V lost 6 bases to trimming and J lost 6 bases, with 16 bases between them. In DNA, the CDR3 is TGTGCCAGCAGCCCCCGTGGCTCTTGGGATACGCAGTATTTT. Encoded protein: CASSPRGSWDTQYF.

This clone is large within its sample. The chain recombines TRBV29-1 with TRBJ2-3; D is undetermined. The CDR3 covers 12 residues. Trimming took 7 bases from V and 2 from J, leaving 10 bases between them. CDR1 is SQVTM, CDR2 ANQGSEA, per germline. CDR3 DNA sequence: TGCAGCGGCAGCTGGGACACAGATACGCAGTATTTT. As protein: CSGSWDTDTQYF.

The chain recombines TRBV30 with TRBJ1-4; D gene uncertain. The V and J ends lost 5 bases and 0 bases respectively, with 13 bases between them. Looked up from germline, CDR1 is GTSNPN and CDR2 is SVGIG (reference sequence). The CDR3 has 15 amino acids. The CDR3, as DNA: TGTGCCTGGGGGCGACGGGATGCAACTAATGAAAAACTGTTTTTT. This encodes CAWGRRDATNEKLFF.

The CDR3 region has the DNA TGCGCCAGCAGCCAAGATCGTACAGGGCCTGGGTATAATCAGCCCCAGCATTTT. Translating it yields CASSQDRTGPGYNQPQHF. The genes are TRBV4-3 and TRBJ1-5; perhaps TRBD1 as D (6 bases). V lost 0 bases and J lost 4, with 19 bases in between. Germline V CDR1 and CDR2: LGHNA, YSLEER. The CDR3 contains 18 residues.

V usage is TRBV15 and J usage is TRBJ1-2; 7 bases agree with TRBD1. The germline gives CDR1 LNHNV, CDR2 YYDKDF (reference sequence). After removal of 1 base from V and 3 bases from J, the junction contained 8 bases not matched to a gene. The CDR3 runs 16 residues. The CDR3 nucleotides read TGTGCCACCAGCAGAGGTGGGACAGCTGTTCACTATGGCTACACCTTC. Amino acids: CATSRGGTAVHYGYTF.

This clone was counted once. The chain combines TRBV6-1 with TRBJ2-7; no definite D call. The CDR3 contains 11 residues. Germline V gene lookup returns CDR1 MNHNS and CDR2 SASEGT. V shed 3 bases and J shed 3 bases, with 3 bases lying between them. In DNA, the CDR3 is TGTGCCAGCAGTGAGCACTACGAGCAGTACTTC. This encodes CASSEHYEQYF.

This clone was counted a single time. This chain uses TRBV5-6 with TRBJ2-6; TRBD2 is a possible D gene (7 bases). The CDR3 has 15 amino acids. Looked up from germline, CDR1 is SGHDT and CDR2 is YYEEEE. Trimming took off 4 bases at V and 2 bases at J, with 10 bases between the two ends. CDR3 sequence (DNA): TGTGCCAGCAGCGGGGGGGGCCCTGGGGCCAACGTCCTGACTTTC. Its protein is CASSGGGPGANVLTF.

V and J are TRBV11-2 and TRBJ2-7; D remains unclear. The CDR3 loop spans 12 amino acids. Germline V gene sequence: CDR1 SGHAT, CDR2 FQNNGV. V lost 5 bases and J lost 2, with 7 bases in between. This CDR3 reads CASSPDAYEQYV. CDR3 DNA sequence: TGTGCCAGCAGCCCGGACGCCTACGAGCAGTACGTC.

The CDR3 nucleotides read TGTGCCAGCAGCTTACGACAGCCGTACGAGCAGTACGTC. The encoded protein is CASSLRQPYEQYV. The chain couples TRBV11-2 to TRBJ2-7, with D possibly being TRBD1 (5 bases). There are 13 residues in the CDR3. Germline CDR1 reads SGHAT; CDR2 reads FQNNGV. V lost 2 bases and J 4 bases, leaving 9 bases between the germline ends.

The rearrangement joins TRBV30 to TRBJ1-6, with 8 positions matching TRBD1. The junction had 14 bases not matched to a gene; V was cut back by 4 bases and J by 9 bases. This CDR3 has 16 residues. From germline, CDR1 is GTSNPN and CDR2 SVGIG (reference sequence). The CDR3 DNA is TGTGCCTGGACCCCCAGGGACAGGCCCAGAGGTTCACCCCTCCACTTT. This encodes CAWTPRDRPRGSPLHF. The whole variable domain, filled in from reference TRBV30 and TRBJ1-6, reads SQTIHQWPATLVQPVGSPLSLECTVEGTSNPNLYWYRQAAGRGLQLLFYSVGIGQISSEVPQNLSASRPQDRQFILSSKKLLLSDSGFYLCAWTPRDRPRGSPLHFGNGTRLTVT.

V usage is TRBV7-2 and J usage is TRBJ1-4, with D maybe TRBD1 (6 bases). This CDR3 spans 17 amino acids. Germline CDR1 and CDR2: SGHTA and FQGNSA. V lost 2 bases and J lost 0, with 13 bases in between. The CDR3 sequence: CASSLRGGGSTNEKLFF. The CDR3 nucleotides are TGTGCCAGCAGCTTAAGGGGGGGCGGCTCAACTAATGAAAAACTGTTTTTT.

The CDR3 sequence is CASSRVMNTEAFF. CDR3 nucleotides: TGTGCCAGCAGCCGAGTAATGAACACTGAAGCTTTCTTT. This chain connects TRBV14 to TRBJ1-1; D gene unclear. The V and J ends lost 4 bases and 0 bases respectively, with 6 bases between them. The CDR3 has 13 residues. CDR1 is SGHDN, CDR2 FVKESK, per germline.

This clone was seen only once. The junction shows a germline mismatch at one end, possibly a read error. The V gene is TRBV7-7, the J gene TRBJ2-5; 10 bases are shared with TRBD2. From germline, CDR1 is SSHAT and CDR2 FNYEAQ (reference sequence). The CDR3 length is 15 residues. The CDR3 is CASSPGLANQETQYF. CDR3 DNA sequence: TGTGCTAGCAGCCCGGGACTAGCGAACCAAGAGACCCAGTACTTC.

The chain carries TRBV5-1 and TRBJ1-5; the D is unclear. Trimming shortened V by 4 bases and J by 4 bases, and 12 bases separated the two germline ends. There are 14 residues in the CDR3. Germline V lookup: CDR1 SGHRS, CDR2 YFSETQ. CDR3: CASSAQVGNQPQHF. The CDR3 DNA sequence: TGCGCCAGCAGCGCTCAGGTCGGTAATCAGCCCCAGCATTTT.

This sequence joins TRBV5-1 and TRBJ2-3; weak D call: TRBD1 (6 bases). V was trimmed by 1 base and J by 3 bases, leaving 15 bases between them. Germline V gene sequence: CDR1 SGHRS, CDR2 YFSETQ. The CDR3 covers 16 residues. DNA for the CDR3: TGCGCCAGCAGCTTGTTGGGAGCAGACAGGACAGATACGCAGTATTTT. It specifies CASSLLGADRTDTQYF.

This sequence joins TRBV6-1 and TRBJ1-5; 7 bases line up with TRBD1. Trimming at V came to 10 bases and at J to 1 base, leaving 7 bases not matched to a gene. The CDR3 runs to 14 residues. Per germline, CDR1 MNHNS and CDR2 SASEGT. In DNA form, the CDR3 reads TGTGCCACCACAGCACAGGGGAGCAATCAGCCCCAGCATTTT. It is translated as CATTAQGSNQPQHF.

The CDR3 spells CASSYTTVTHYGYTF. As DNA, the CDR3 is TGTGCCAGCAGTTACACCACAGTTACCCACTATGGCTACACCTTC. The chain links TRBV6-6 to TRBJ1-2, with D unresolved. Germline lookup yields CDR1 MNHNY and CDR2 SVGAGI (reference sequence). The V end was cut by 2 bases, the J end by 3 bases, with 13 bases between. The CDR3 consists of 15 residues.

The chain joins TRBV30 to TRBJ2-1; a weak D match, TRBD2 (6 bases). The CDR3 loop spans 15 amino acids. V lost 2 bases and J 0 bases, leaving 11 bases between the germline ends. Germline assignment: CDR1 GTSNPN and CDR2 SVGIG (reference sequence). This chain's CDR3 is CAWSHNSGSYNEQFF. The DNA of the CDR3 is TGTGCCTGGAGTCATAATAGCGGCTCCTACAATGAGCAGTTCTTC.

This clone was counted a single time. CDR3 in DNA: TGTGCCAGCAGCTTCCGGTCTAGCACAGATACGCAGTATTTT. This translates into CASSFRSSTDTQYF. The gene calls are TRBV7-2 and TRBJ2-3; D is unresolved. The V gene lost 3 bases and the J gene lost 0 bases, with 7 bases spanning the gap. Looked up from germline, CDR1 is SGHTA and CDR2 is FQGNSA. The CDR3 is made up of 14 amino acids.

The V gene is TRBV6-5, the J gene TRBJ2-7; D is undetermined. The CDR3 spans 13 residues. The germline V gene encodes CDR1 MNHEY and CDR2 SVGAGI. V was shortened by 6 bases and J by 7 bases, with 16 bases between the two germline ends. CDR3 sequence (DNA): TGTGCCAGCAGCCAGACCCGGGTGCATGAGCAGTACTTC. Its protein product is CASSQTRVHEQYF.

The genes are TRBV5-1 and TRBJ1-1; D is uncertain. CDR3 size: 13 residues. The germline V gene encodes CDR1 SGHRS and CDR2 YFSETQ. Trimming left V 3 bases short and J 1 base short, with 7 bases between. CDR3 in DNA: TGCGCCAGCAGCTGGAGAGCGAACACTGAAGCTTTCTTT. Amino acid sequence: CASSWRANTEAFF.

V and J are TRBV28 and TRBJ2-1, with D possibly matching TRBD2 (5 bases). V gave up 2 bases and J gave up 7 bases, with 12 bases separating them. The germline CDR1 and CDR2 sequences are MDHEN and SYDVKM. The CDR3 is 14 amino acids. The CDR3 protein is CASSLVGVANEQFF. The CDR3 DNA reads TGTGCCAGCAGTTTAGTCGGGGTAGCGAATGAGCAGTTCTTC.

The chain recombines TRBV4-3 with TRBJ2-1; 9 bases agree with TRBD2. V trimming: 4 bases; J trimming: 9 bases; junction bases outside the gene matches: 10. Germline V gene data show CDR1 as LGHNA and CDR2 as YSLEER. The CDR3 is 15 residues long. The CDR3 coding sequence is TGCGCCAGCAGCCCCTTTGCGGGGGGGCTGGTTGAGCAGTTCTTC. Translated: CASSPFAGGLVEQFF.

The chain couples TRBV5-6 to TRBJ2-2; D is unclear. Germline V gene sequence: CDR1 SGHDT, CDR2 YYEEEE. V was shortened by 1 base and J by 4 bases, with 14 bases between the two germline ends. The CDR3 contains 16 residues. The CDR3 protein is CASSLNSAAPTGELFF. The CDR3 coding sequence is TGTGCCAGCAGCTTGAACTCAGCCGCCCCCACCGGGGAGCTGTTTTTT.

The rearrangement uses TRBV5-5 and TRBJ1-5; D may be TRBD1 (6 bases). Trimming removed 5 bases from V and 7 bases from J, with 16 bases in between. Germline CDR1 and CDR2: SGHKS and YYEKEE (reference sequence). This CDR3 has 14 amino acids. CDR3 nucleotides: TGTGCCAGCAGAAAATACAGGGACGGACAGCCCCAGCATTTT. Translating gives CASRKYRDGQPQHF. Looking up the rest from reference TRBV5-5 and TRBJ1-5 gives the full variable domain: DAGVTQSPTHLIKTRGQQVTLRCSPISGHKSVSWYQQVLGQGPQFIFQYYEKEERGRGNFPDRFSARQFPNYSSELNVNALLLGDSALYLCASRKYRDGQPQHFGDGTRLSIL.

The V and J genes are TRBV6-1 and TRBJ1-2; the match to TRBD1 covers 7 bases. V trimming: 4 bases; J trimming: 1 base; junction bases outside the gene matches: 3. This CDR3 is 14 amino acids long. The germline V gene has CDR1 MNHNS and CDR2 SASEGT. CDR3 residues: CASSVGDSNYGYTF. The CDR3 coding sequence is TGTGCCAGCAGTGTGGGGGACAGTAACTATGGCTACACCTTC.

The genes are TRBV5-1 and TRBJ1-2; no clear D. This CDR3 comprises 14 residues. Germline V CDR1 and CDR2: SGHRS, YFSETQ. Trimming shortened V by 3 bases and J by 10 bases, and 19 bases separated the two germline ends. The CDR3 coding sequence is TGCGCCAGCAGCTACCAATCACCCGGTCGCGACTACACCTTC. Translation: CASSYQSPGRDYTF. The entire variable domain, with the rest obtained from reference TRBV5-1 and TRBJ1-2, is as follows: KAGVTQTPRYLIKTRGQQVTLSCSPISGHRSVSWYQQTPGQGLQFLFEYFSETQRNKGNFPGRFSGRQFSNSRSEMNVSTLELGDSALYLCASSYQSPGRDYTFGSGTRLTVV.

The rearrangement joins TRBV7-2 to TRBJ2-6; unclear D gene. V was clipped by 6 bases and J by 4 bases, with 10 bases between them. CDR3 length: 14 residues. Per germline, CDR1 SGHTA and CDR2 FQGNSA. CDR3 region: CASSLQSGANVLTF. Written as DNA, the CDR3 is TGTGCCAGCAGTCTCCAATCCGGGGCCAACGTCCTGACTTTC. Based on the CDR3 plus reference TRBV7-2 and TRBJ2-6, the full variable domain is GAGVSQSPSNKVTEKGKDVELRCDPISGHTALYWYRQSLGQGLEFLIYFQGNSAPDKSGLPSDRFSAERTGGSVSTLTIQRTQQEDSAVYLCASSLQSGANVLTFGAGSRLTVL.